These 14 T cell receptor beta chains came from one sample sequenced in a study of T cell responses to AZD1222 COVID-19 vaccine. Profiling relied on immunoSEQ multiplex PCR, and the TCRdb table lists in-frame clones only, not all of them. The table has fewer than 120,000 clones, about 90% seen once. Source: peripheral blood, taken on day 0 of AZD1222 vaccination. These receptors originate from an adult in good health.

V and J are TRBV2 and TRBJ1-5, with 8 positions matching TRBD1. Germline V gene lookup returns CDR1 SNHLY and CDR2 FYNNEI. This CDR3 contains 14 residues. The ends lost 7 bases at V and 5 bases at J; junction bases unmatched: 7. The CDR3 sequence is CASKRGQVDQPQHF. CDR3 DNA: TGTGCCAGCAAGCGGGGACAGGTTGATCAGCCCCAGCATTTT. The entire variable domain, with the rest obtained from reference TRBV2 and TRBJ1-5, is as follows: EPEVTQTPSHQVTQMGQEVILRCVPISNHLYFYWYRQILGQKVEFLVSFYNNEISEKSEIFDDQFSVERPDGSNFTLKIRSTKLEDSAMYFCASKRGQVDQPQHFGDGTRLSIL.

This rearrangement joins TRBV23-1 to TRBJ1-1; D remains unclear. TRBV23-1 is reported as an ORF; its role is uncertain. This CDR3 has 14 amino acids. The V end was cut by 0 bases, the J end by 8 bases, with 13 bases between. This CDR3 reads CASSQSRAAGEAFF. Here the CDR3 DNA reads TGCGCCAGCAGTCAATCGAGGGCCGCCGGAGAAGCTTTCTTT.

This clone was found a few times. The chain combines TRBV24-1 with TRBJ1-2; D possibly corresponds to TRBD1 (5 bases). V was shortened by 4 bases and J by 0 bases, with 11 bases between the two germline ends. This CDR3 has 15 residues. From germline, CDR1 is KGHDR and CDR2 SFDVKD. CDR3 DNA sequence: TGTGCCACCAGTGAAAGTCGGGGGGCTAACTATGGCTACACCTTC. This sequence encodes CATSESRGANYGYTF.

The chain combines TRBV6-2 or TRBV6-3 with TRBJ1-1; D call uncertain. Germline assignment: CDR1 MNHEY and CDR2 SVGEGT. The V end was cut by 4 bases, the J end by 3 bases, with 18 bases between. This CDR3 contains 16 residues. Written as DNA, the CDR3 is TGTGCCAGCAGTTCCTCCGGGGTAGGGAGGTACACTGAAGCTTTCTTT. It codes for CASSSSGVGRYTEAFF.

CDR3 DNA sequence: TGTGCCAGCAGTCTCATCCAGCTTGGGGGGGAGACCCAGTACTTC. Protein: CASSLIQLGGETQYF. The chain employs TRBV28 and TRBJ2-5; possibly TRBD2 for D (6 bases). With 5 bases removed from V and 5 bases from J, the gap between germline ends came to 18 bases. Per the germline V gene, CDR1 is MDHEN and CDR2 is SYDVKM. This CDR3 is built from 15 residues.

The chain employs TRBV5-4 and TRBJ2-2; the match to TRBD2 covers 8 bases. Germline V gene lookup returns CDR1 SGHNT and CDR2 YYREEE (reference sequence). The CDR3 is 15 residues long. Losses at the gene ends were 0 bases for V and 3 bases for J; bases not matched to a gene: 1. The CDR3 loop reads CASSLALADTGELFF. CDR3 DNA: TGTGCCAGCAGCTTGGCACTAGCGGACACCGGGGAGCTGTTTTTT.

J is TRBJ2-1 and V is TRBV10-1; 10 nucleotides match TRBD2. Germline V gives CDR1 WNHNN, CDR2 SYGVQD (reference sequence). The trim removed 6 bases at V and 8 bases at J, leaving 4 bases unmatched. This CDR3 is built from 13 residues. The CDR3: CASSPSGSYEQFF. As DNA, the CDR3 is TGCGCCAGCAGCCCTAGCGGGAGCTATGAGCAGTTCTTC.

The genes are TRBV9 and TRBJ1-1, with 7 bases aligning to TRBD1. The CDR3 sequence is 13 residues long. Germline V gene sequence: CDR1 SGDLS, CDR2 YYNGEE. Trimming took 7 bases from V and 1 from J; bases not matched to a gene: 4. CDR3 region: CASLRTGNTEAFF. DNA for the CDR3: TGTGCCAGCCTGAGGACAGGGAACACTGAAGCTTTCTTT. The full variable domain, in which reference TRBV9 and TRBJ1-1 provide the parts outside the CDR3, is DSGVTQTPKHLITATGQRVTLRCSPRSGDLSVYWYQQSLDQGLQFLIQYYNGEERAKGNILERFSAQQFPDLHSELNLSSLELGDSALYFCASLRTGNTEAFFGQGTRLTVV.

This rearrangement joins TRBV3-1 (or the pseudogene TRBV3-2) to TRBJ2-1, with 8 bases that match TRBD2. The V segment lost 1 base and the J segment 9 bases; nucleotides outside the gene matches: 5. CDR1 is LGHDT and CDR2 is YNNKEL in the germline V gene (reference sequence). This CDR3 contains 14 residues. In DNA, the CDR3 is TGTGCCAGCAGCCAAGTAGCGGGACTGGTTGAGCAGTTCTTC. This codes for CASSQVAGLVEQFF.

V and J are TRBV6-5 and TRBJ1-1, with 7 bases aligning to TRBD1. The CDR3 loop spans 13 amino acids. V lost 8 bases to trimming and J lost 2 bases; unmatched junction nucleotides: 5. Germline CDR1 reads MNHEY; CDR2 reads SVGAGI. The CDR3 bases are TGTGCCAGCCTCAGGGGGAGTAACACTGAAGCTTTCTTT. It translates to CASLRGSNTEAFF.

This clone was seen a few times. The J gene is TRBJ2-7, the V gene TRBV2, with 7 bases lining up with TRBD1. Germline V CDR1 and CDR2: SNHLY, FYNNEI. The trim removed 6 bases at V and 4 bases at J, leaving 9 bases unmatched. There are 14 residues in the CDR3. CDR3 DNA sequence: TGTGCCAGCAGCCGGGACAGTGGCTTTTACGAGCAGTACTTC. It codes for CASSRDSGFYEQYF.

CDR3 amino acids: CASSQDLNEQFF. The CDR3, as DNA: TGTGCCAGCAGCCAAGATCTAAATGAGCAGTTCTTC. The rearrangement links TRBV14 to TRBJ2-1, with D unclear. This CDR3 is 12 amino acids long. Trimming pared 0 bases from V and 7 bases from J, leaving 4 bases between. Germline V gives CDR1 SGHDN, CDR2 FVKESK. The whole variable domain, filled in from reference TRBV14 and TRBJ2-1, reads EAGVTQFPSHSVIEKGQTVTLRCDPISGHDNLYWYRRVMGKEIKFLLHFVKESKQDESGMPNNRFLAERTGGTYSTLKVQPAELEDSGVYFCASSQDLNEQFFGPGTRLTVL.

V usage is TRBV7-2 and J usage is TRBJ2-7; the match to TRBD2 covers 8 bases. The CDR3 consists of 17 residues. The germline V gene encodes CDR1 SGHTA and CDR2 FQGNSA. V lost 1 base and J lost 3; bases outside the gene matches: 11. CDR3 in amino acids: CASSLDVMGTSGYEQYF. For the CDR3, the DNA is TGTGCCAGCAGCTTAGATGTAATGGGCACTAGCGGCTACGAGCAGTACTTC.

This chain uses TRBV11-2 with TRBJ1-1, with D unresolved. This CDR3 comprises 14 residues. Trimming took 1 base from V and 0 from J, leaving 6 bases between them. CDR1 and CDR2 (germline): SGHAT, FQNNGV. The CDR3 protein is CASSLGRLNTEAFF. DNA for the CDR3: TGTGCCAGCAGCTTAGGCAGATTGAACACTGAAGCTTTCTTT.